These T cell receptor beta chains were read from a single sample in a study of T cell repertoires in cytomegalovirus infection. MiXCR, run by TCRdb on the reads, gives a single entry per CDR3 protein. The table includes around 500,000 distinct CDR3 sequences, roughly 43% detected once. These receptors lack a known antigen. Material: cultured PBMCs, obtained from culture after CMV antigen stimulation. Receptors originate from a human donor in good health (CMV status not recorded). Some clones in this sample may be carry-over from other donors' samples. CDR3s include the opening cysteine and the closing phenylalanine or tryptophan. The D gene is left open where the match is weak. Clone sizes are given selectively: once, few, many, or a class where the clone is expanded.

v_gene	j_gene	abundance	d_gene	CDR3aa	CDR3nt
TRBV24-1	TRBJ2-1	-	TRBD1	CATSDSGTGDYNEQFF	TGTGCCACCAGTGATTCCGGGACAGGGGACTACAATGAGCAGTTCTTC
TRBV12-3/TRBV12-4	TRBJ1-5	few	-	CASTRDGDQPQHF	TGTGCCAGCACCCGGGACGGTGATCAGCCCCAGCATTTT
TRBV20-1	TRBJ2-3	few	-	CSATTGTSTDTQYF	TGCAGTGCGACGACGGGTACTAGCACAGATACGCAGTATTTT
TRBV7-4	TRBJ2-7	-	-	CASSQGGGPIRQYF	TGTGCCAGCAGCCAAGGGGGGGGCCCAATACGGCAGTACTTC
TRBV7-8	TRBJ1-5	few	TRBD1	CASSWDRGQPQHF	TGTGCCAGCAGCTGGGACAGGGGACAGCCCCAGCATTTT
TRBV5-1	TRBJ1-6	-	-	CASSLVEAANSPLHF	TGCGCCAGCAGCTTGGTGGAAGCGGCTAATTCACCCCTCCACTTT
TRBV6-2/TRBV6-3	TRBJ1-5	once	-	CASTRTRQNQPQHF	TGTGCCAGCACAAGGACAAGGCAAAATCAGCCCCAGCATTTT
TRBV7-2	TRBJ2-7	-	-	CGSSPAYEQYF	TGTGGCAGCAGCCCAGCCTACGAGCAGTACTTC
TRBV27	TRBJ1-1	-	-	CASTSSGGMNTEAFF	TGTGCCAGCACCTCCTCCGGGGGGATGAACACTGAAGCTTTCTTT
TRBV5-4	TRBJ2-4	-	TRBD2	CASSTRTGLAGYKNIQYF	TGTGCCAGCAGCACCCGGACTGGGCTAGCGGGATACAAAAACATTCAGTACTTC
TRBV7-8	TRBJ2-1	once	TRBD2	CASSLMGRGRRDNEQFF	TGTGCCAGCAGCTTAATGGGGAGGGGCCGAAGGGACAATGAGCAGTTCTTC
TRBV2	TRBJ1-1	-	-	CASSASGTANTEAFF	TGTGCCAGCAGTGCATCCGGGACGGCGAACACTGAAGCTTTCTTT
TRBV6-2/TRBV6-3	TRBJ1-1	-	TRBD1	CASKRDRDNTEAFF	TGTGCCAGCAAGCGCGACAGGGACAACACTGAAGCTTTCTTT
TRBV7-6	TRBJ1-3	-	-	CASSSPWAPGNTIYF	TGTGCCAGCAGCTCCCCATGGGCCCCTGGAAACACCATATATTTT
TRBV7-6	TRBJ1-3	-	-	CASSFGVAIAGNTIYF	TGTGCCAGCAGCTTTGGTGTGGCAATCGCTGGAAACACCATATATTTT
TRBV7-2	TRBJ2-1	many	TRBD2	CASSLGGSGGHEQFF	TGTGCCAGCAGCTTAGGGGGTAGCGGGGGTCACGAGCAGTTCTTC
TRBV7-9	TRBJ2-7	-	-	CASSLVGPRGYEQYF	TGTGCCAGCAGCTTAGTCGGTCCTAGGGGCTACGAGCAGTACTTC
TRBV11-2	TRBJ2-1	-	TRBD2	CASSFPLAGGGNEQFF	TGTGCCAGCAGCTTTCCTTTAGCGGGGGGGGGGAATGAGCAGTTCTTC
TRBV20-1	TRBJ2-7	-	TRBD2	CSVSPSGWYEQYF	TGCAGTGTCAGCCCTAGCGGGTGGTACGAGCAGTACTTC
TRBV7-9	TRBJ1-2	few	-	CASSFDGGYGYTF	TGTGCCAGCAGCTTTGATGGCGGCTATGGCTACACCTTC
TRBV20-1	TRBJ2-5	-	-	CSARVGAETGGTQYF	TGCAGTGCTAGAGTTGGGGCCGAGACCGGTGGGACCCAGTACTTC
TRBV7-8	TRBJ2-1	few	-	CASSLLRRDRYEQFF	TGTGCCAGCAGCTTATTGCGGCGGGATCGGTATGAGCAGTTCTTC
TRBV7-8	TRBJ2-1	-	TRBD1	CASSPLVSLRDSNEQFF	TGTGCCAGCAGCCCACTAGTATCTTTAAGGGACAGCAATGAGCAGTTCTTC
TRBV6-2/TRBV6-3	TRBJ2-1	few	-	CASSSAGNEQFF	TGTGCCAGCAGTTCTGCTGGGAATGAGCAGTTCTTC
TRBV7-6	TRBJ2-2	-	TRBD2	CASNQRGGFTGELFF	TGTGCCAGCAACCAACGGGGGGGCTTCACCGGGGAGCTGTTTTTT
TRBV6-1	TRBJ2-3	few	TRBD2	CASSLGLAGSSTDTQYF	TGTGCCAGCAGTTTAGGACTAGCGGGGAGCAGCACAGATACGCAGTATTTT
TRBV10-3	TRBJ1-2	few	-	CAINAGSMGGYTF	TGTGCCATCAATGCAGGGTCGATGGGAGGCTACACCTTC
TRBV7-2	TRBJ1-1	-	-	CASSLAGLTAEAFF	TGTGCCAGCAGCTTGGCCGGGCTAACTGCGGAAGCTTTCTTT
TRBV7-9	TRBJ1-6	few	-	CASSRGTDRRYLHF	TGTGCCAGCAGCCGCGGGACTGATCGTCGGTACCTCCACTTT
TRBV19	TRBJ1-5	many	-	CASSGATSNQPQHF	TGTGCCAGTAGTGGTGCGACTAGCAATCAGCCCCAGCATTTT
TRBV19	TRBJ2-5	few	-	CASSSTGDETQYF	TGTGCCAGTAGTTCGACCGGTGACGAGACCCAGTACTTC
TRBV4-1	TRBJ2-5	-	-	CASTRGPGETQYF	TGCGCCAGCACCCGTGGGCCGGGGGAGACCCAGTACTTC
TRBV5-6	TRBJ2-1	-	-	CASSLPSDVNNEQFF	TGTGCCAGCAGCTTGCCGAGCGACGTAAACAATGAGCAGTTCTTC
TRBV11-2	TRBJ2-1	-	TRBD1	CASSLDGYRQGSGQFF	TGTGCCAGCAGCTTAGATGGGTATAGACAGGGGTCGGGGCAGTTCTTC
TRBV12-3/TRBV12-4	TRBJ1-1	once	TRBD1	CASSLWDRKNTEAFF	TGTGCCAGCAGTTTATGGGACAGGAAGAACACTGAAGCTTTCTTT
TRBV7-2	TRBJ2-3	-	-	CASTRDWGADTQYF	TGTGCCAGCACCCGAGACTGGGGCGCAGATACGCAGTATTTT
TRBV4-2	TRBJ1-5	-	-	CASSQDRYKSDSNQPQHF	TGTGCCAGCAGCCAAGATAGGTATAAGTCAGATAGCAATCAGCCCCAGCATTTT
TRBV20-1	TRBJ2-5	-	-	CSVPLAETQYF	TGCAGTGTTCCGCTGGCAGAGACCCAGTACTTC
TRBV7-2	TRBJ1-3	few	-	CASSQALPSSGNTIYF	TGTGCCAGCAGCCAAGCTCTTCCGAGCTCTGGAAACACCATATATTTT
TRBV27	TRBJ2-1	-	TRBD2	CASRGAGPYNEQFF	TGTGCCAGTCGGGGAGCGGGACCCTACAATGAGCAGTTCTTC
TRBV7-6	TRBJ2-2	-	-	CASSFSARVLNTGELFF	TGTGCCAGCAGCTTCTCGGCCCGAGTCCTGAACACCGGGGAGCTGTTTTTT
TRBV6-6	TRBJ2-1	-	TRBD2	CASRPPGLATSSYNEQFF	TGTGCCAGCAGGCCTCCGGGACTAGCGACGAGCTCCTACAATGAGCAGTTCTTC
TRBV11-2	TRBJ1-3	-	-	CASSLVGALSGNTIYF	TGTGCCAGCAGCTTAGTGGGGGCTCTCTCTGGAAACACCATATATTTT